This passage covers 9 T cell receptor beta chains from one sample sequenced in a study of low-dose radiotherapy and immunotherapy resistance in tumors. Alpha- and beta-chain coverage of first-strand cDNA came from TRAV- and TRBV-specific primers. TCR amplification used 20 to 25 PCR cycles, a constant-region primer and a V-primer adapter. MiXCR, run by TCRdb on the reads, gives a single entry per CDR3 protein. Of under 20,000 distinct CDR3 sequences in the sample, approximately 79% were seen once. These receptor sequences come from a human donor with advanced metastatic prostate, ovarian, gallbladder or colorectal cancer (not recorded which). This table probably holds off-target reads from a library built for another chain.

The sample holds a few counts of this clonotype. The chain couples TRBV29-1 to TRBJ2-7; TRBD1 might be the D (5 bases). Germline loops: CDR1 SQVTM, CDR2 ANQGSEA. Trimming stripped 4 bases from V and 2 bases from J, with 12 bases between. The CDR3 runs to 13 residues. Written as DNA, the CDR3 is TGCAGCGTTGTCCAGGGTCGCACCTACGAGCAGTACTTC. The encoded protein is CSVVQGRTYEQYF.

Here the CDR3 reads CASNRDRENTEAFF. In nucleotides, the CDR3 is TGTGCCAGCAATCGGGACAGGGAAAATACTGAAGCTTTCTTT. This rearrangement joins TRBV13 to TRBJ1-1; TRBD1 agrees at 9 bases. CDR1 PRHDT and CDR2 FYEKMQ come from the germline V gene (reference sequence). The J segment lost 5 bases and the V segment lost 7 bases, leaving 8 bases of the junction unmatched. CDR3 length: 14 residues.

The CDR3 DNA is TGTGCCAGCAACCCTCCTTCCGGGACAATACTCTACAATGAGCAGTTCTTC. Protein product: CASNPPSGTILYNEQFF. This chain joins TRBV28 and TRBJ2-1, with D possibly matching TRBD1 (6 bases). The CDR3 covers 17 residues. Germline CDR1 is MDHEN and CDR2 is SYDVKM. Trimming left V 7 bases short and J 3 bases short, with 22 bases between.

The chain has TRBV14 and TRBJ2-2; D ambiguous. Germline CDR1 is SGHDN and CDR2 is FVKESK. Trimming removed 4 bases at V and 5 bases at J, with 8 bases between. The CDR3 consists of 13 residues. The CDR3 sequence is CASSRLGTGELFF. The DNA of the CDR3 is TGTGCCAGCAGCCGCCTGGGGACCGGGGAGCTGTTTTTT.

The chain employs TRBV11-1 and TRBJ2-1, with D unclear. The V end was cut by 6 bases, the J end by 7 bases, with 10 bases between. This CDR3 region has 12 residues. Germline V gives CDR1 SGHAT, CDR2 FQDESV (reference sequence). The CDR3 DNA reads as TGTGCCAGCAGACAGAGCTCGAATGAGCAGTTCTTC. It is translated as CASRQSSNEQFF.

In this sample, this clonotype turned up a few times. The rearrangement uses TRBV12-5 and TRBJ1-1, with a tentative D call TRBD1 (6 bases). The V and J ends lost 6 bases and 4 bases respectively, with 21 bases between them. The germline CDR1 and CDR2 sequences are LGHNT and FRNRAP. CDR3 size: 16 residues. The CDR3 is CASGPPSTGTGTEAFF. CDR3 sequence (DNA): TGTGCTAGTGGGCCCCCCTCCACAGGGACGGGCACTGAAGCTTTCTTT.

This chain joins TRBV6-6 and TRBJ1-2; 7 positions agree with TRBD1. Germline values: CDR1 MNHNY, CDR2 SVGAGI (reference sequence). This CDR3 is built from 14 residues. V lost 6 bases to trimming and J lost 4 bases; unmatched junction nucleotides: 8. CDR3 amino acids: CASRTQGIIYGYTF. CDR3 DNA sequence: TGTGCCAGCAGGACACAGGGGATCATCTATGGCTACACCTTC.

This clonotype has just one count. The rearrangement uses TRBV5-4 and TRBJ2-5; no firm D call. Germline values: CDR1 SGHNT, CDR2 YYREEE (reference sequence). CDR3 length: 14 amino acids. The V gene lost 5 bases and the J gene lost 4 bases, with 15 bases spanning the gap. CDR3 bases: TGTGCCAGCAGACCTGACTCGAGATCAGAGACCCAGTACTTC. Amino acids: CASRPDSRSETQYF.

This chain links TRBV4-1 with TRBJ2-3; D is undetermined. The CDR3 totals 15 residues. CDR1 and CDR2 from the germline V gene are MGHRA and YSYEKL. V was trimmed by 4 bases and J by 4 bases, leaving 15 bases between them. CDR3 in DNA: TGCGCCAGCAGCCTAACGACCTTCCCCGCAGATACGCAGTATTTT. It yields the protein CASSLTTFPADTQYF.